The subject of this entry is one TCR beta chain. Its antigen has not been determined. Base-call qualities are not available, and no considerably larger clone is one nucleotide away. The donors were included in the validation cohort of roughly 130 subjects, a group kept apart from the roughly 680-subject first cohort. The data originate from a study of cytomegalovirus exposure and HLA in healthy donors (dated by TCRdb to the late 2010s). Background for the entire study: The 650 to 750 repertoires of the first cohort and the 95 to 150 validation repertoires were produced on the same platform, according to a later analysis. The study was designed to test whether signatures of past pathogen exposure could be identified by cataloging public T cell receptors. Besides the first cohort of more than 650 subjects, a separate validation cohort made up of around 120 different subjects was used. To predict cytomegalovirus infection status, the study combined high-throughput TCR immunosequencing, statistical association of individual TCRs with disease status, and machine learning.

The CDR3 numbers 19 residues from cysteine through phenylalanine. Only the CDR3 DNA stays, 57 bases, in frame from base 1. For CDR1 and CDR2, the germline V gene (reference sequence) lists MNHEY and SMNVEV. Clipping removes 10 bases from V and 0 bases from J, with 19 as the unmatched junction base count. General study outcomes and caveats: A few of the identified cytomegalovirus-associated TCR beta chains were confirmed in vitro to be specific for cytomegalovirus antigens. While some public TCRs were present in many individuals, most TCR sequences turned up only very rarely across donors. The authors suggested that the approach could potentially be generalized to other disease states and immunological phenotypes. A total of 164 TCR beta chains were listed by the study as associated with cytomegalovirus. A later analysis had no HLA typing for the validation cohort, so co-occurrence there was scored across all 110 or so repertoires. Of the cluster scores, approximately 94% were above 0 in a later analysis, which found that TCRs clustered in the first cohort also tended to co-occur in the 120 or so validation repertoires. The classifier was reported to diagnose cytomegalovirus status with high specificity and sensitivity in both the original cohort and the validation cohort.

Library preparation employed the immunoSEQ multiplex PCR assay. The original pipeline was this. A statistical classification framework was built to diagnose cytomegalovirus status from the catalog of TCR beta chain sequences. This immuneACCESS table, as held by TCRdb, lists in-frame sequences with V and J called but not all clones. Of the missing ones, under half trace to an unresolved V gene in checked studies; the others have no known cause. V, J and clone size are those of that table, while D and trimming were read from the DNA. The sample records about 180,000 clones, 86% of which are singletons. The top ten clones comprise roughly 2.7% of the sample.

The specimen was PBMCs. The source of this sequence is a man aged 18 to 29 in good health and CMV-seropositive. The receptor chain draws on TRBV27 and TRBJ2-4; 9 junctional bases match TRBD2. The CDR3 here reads CANHGAREGHRKAKNIQYF. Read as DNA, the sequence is TGTGCCAACCACGGTGCGCGGGAGGGCCATAGGAAAGCCAAAAACATTCAGTACTTC.